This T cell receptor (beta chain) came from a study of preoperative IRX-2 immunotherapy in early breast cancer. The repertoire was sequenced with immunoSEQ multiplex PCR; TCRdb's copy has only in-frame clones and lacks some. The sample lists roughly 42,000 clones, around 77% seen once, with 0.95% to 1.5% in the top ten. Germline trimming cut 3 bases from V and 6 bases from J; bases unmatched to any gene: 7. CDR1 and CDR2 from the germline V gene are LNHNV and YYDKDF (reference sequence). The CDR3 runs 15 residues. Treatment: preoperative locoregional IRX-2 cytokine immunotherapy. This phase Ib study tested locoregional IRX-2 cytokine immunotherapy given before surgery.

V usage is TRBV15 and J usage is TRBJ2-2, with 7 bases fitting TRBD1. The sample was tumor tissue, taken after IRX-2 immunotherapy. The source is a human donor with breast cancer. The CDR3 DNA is TGTGCCACCAGCAGGGAGCAGACAGGGTCCGGGGAGCTGTTTTTT. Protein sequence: CATSREQTGSGELFF.